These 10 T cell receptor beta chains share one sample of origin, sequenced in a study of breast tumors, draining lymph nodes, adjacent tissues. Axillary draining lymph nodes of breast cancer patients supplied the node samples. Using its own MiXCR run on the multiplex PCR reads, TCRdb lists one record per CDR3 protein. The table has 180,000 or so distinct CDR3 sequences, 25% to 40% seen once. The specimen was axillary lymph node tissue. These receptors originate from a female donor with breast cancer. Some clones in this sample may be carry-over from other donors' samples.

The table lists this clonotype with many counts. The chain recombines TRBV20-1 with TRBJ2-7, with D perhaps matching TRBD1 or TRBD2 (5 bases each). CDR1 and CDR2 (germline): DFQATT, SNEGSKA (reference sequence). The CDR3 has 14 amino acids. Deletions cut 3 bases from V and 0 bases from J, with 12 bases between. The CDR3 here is CSASGTPSSYEQYF. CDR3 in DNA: TGCAGTGCTAGTGGGACCCCCAGCTCCTACGAGCAGTACTTC.

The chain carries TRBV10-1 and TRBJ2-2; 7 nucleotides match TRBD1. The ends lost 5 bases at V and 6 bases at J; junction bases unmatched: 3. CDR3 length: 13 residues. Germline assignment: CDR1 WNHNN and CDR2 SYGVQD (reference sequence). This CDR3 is CASSLDRAGELFF. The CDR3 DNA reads TGCGCCAGCAGTTTAGACAGGGCCGGGGAGCTGTTTTTT.

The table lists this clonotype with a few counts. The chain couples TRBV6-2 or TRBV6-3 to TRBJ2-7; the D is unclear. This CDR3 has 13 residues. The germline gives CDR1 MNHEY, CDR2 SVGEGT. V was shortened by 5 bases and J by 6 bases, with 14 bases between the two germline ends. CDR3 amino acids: CASSHDPRSEQYF. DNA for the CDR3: TGTGCCAGCAGTCACGACCCGAGGAGCGAGCAGTACTTC.

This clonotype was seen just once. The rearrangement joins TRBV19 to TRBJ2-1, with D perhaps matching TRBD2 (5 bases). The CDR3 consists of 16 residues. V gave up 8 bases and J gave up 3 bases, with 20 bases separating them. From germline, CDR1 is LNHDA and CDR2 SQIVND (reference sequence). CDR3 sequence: CASGARAVALYNEQFF. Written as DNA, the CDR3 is TGTGCCAGTGGTGCGCGAGCGGTTGCCCTCTACAATGAGCAGTTCTTC.

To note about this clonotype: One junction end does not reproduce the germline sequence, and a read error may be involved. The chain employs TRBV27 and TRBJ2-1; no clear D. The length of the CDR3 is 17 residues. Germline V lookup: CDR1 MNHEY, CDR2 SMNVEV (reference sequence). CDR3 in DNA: TGTGCCAGCAGTTTAGGAGTGGGCTCCAGCTCCTACAATGGGCAGTTCTTC. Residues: CASSLGVGSSSYNGQFF.

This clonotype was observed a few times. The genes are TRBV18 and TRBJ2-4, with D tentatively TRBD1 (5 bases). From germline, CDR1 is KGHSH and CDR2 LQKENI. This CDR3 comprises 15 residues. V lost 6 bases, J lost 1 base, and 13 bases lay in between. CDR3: CASSQGLMAKNIQYF. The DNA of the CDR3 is TGTGCCAGCTCTCAGGGTTTGATGGCCAAAAACATTCAGTACTTC.

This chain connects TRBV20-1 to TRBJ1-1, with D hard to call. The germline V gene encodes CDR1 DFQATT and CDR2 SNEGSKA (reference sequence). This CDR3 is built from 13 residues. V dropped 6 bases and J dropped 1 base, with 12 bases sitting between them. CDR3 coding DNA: TGCAGTGCCTGGGCGATGCCGAACACTGAAGCTTTCTTT. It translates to CSAWAMPNTEAFF.

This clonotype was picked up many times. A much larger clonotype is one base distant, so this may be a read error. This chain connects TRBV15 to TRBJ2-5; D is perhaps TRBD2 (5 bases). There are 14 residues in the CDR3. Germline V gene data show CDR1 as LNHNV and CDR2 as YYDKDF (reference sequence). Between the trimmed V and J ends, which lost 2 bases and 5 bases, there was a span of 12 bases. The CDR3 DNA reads TGTGCCACCAGCAGAAAGCGGTTCGGGGAGACCCAGTACTTC. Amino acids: CATSRKRFGETQYF. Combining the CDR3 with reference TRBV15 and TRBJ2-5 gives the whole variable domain DAMVIQNPRYQVTQFGKPVTLSCSQTLNHNVMYWYQQKSSQAPKLLFHYYDKDFNNEADTPDNFQSRRPNTSFCFLDIRSPGLGDTAMYLCATSRKRFGETQYFGPGTRLLVL.

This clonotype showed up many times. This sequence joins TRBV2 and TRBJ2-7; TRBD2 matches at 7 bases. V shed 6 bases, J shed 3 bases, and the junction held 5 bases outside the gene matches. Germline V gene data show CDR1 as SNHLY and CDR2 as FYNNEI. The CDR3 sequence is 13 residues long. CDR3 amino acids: CASSPGTNYEQYF. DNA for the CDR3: TGTGCCAGCAGCCCCGGGACTAACTACGAGCAGTACTTC.

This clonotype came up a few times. The CDR3 reads CASSPPGGGAYTQYF. In DNA form, the CDR3 reads TGCGCCAGCAGCCCCCCCGGCGGGGGGGCTTATACGCAGTATTTT. This chain uses TRBV4-1 with TRBJ2-3, with 9 bases aligning to TRBD2. The CDR3 runs to 15 residues. Germline V CDR1 and CDR2: MGHRA, YSYEKL. With 4 bases clipped from V and 7 bases from J, the junction kept 9 bases outside the gene matches.